This T cell receptor beta chain originates from a study of blood T cell repertoires in COVID-19. The CDR3 loop spans 16 amino acids. Germline V gene lookup returns CDR1 MGHDK and CDR2 SYGVNS. V trimming: 6 bases; J trimming: 1 base; junction bases outside the gene matches: 11. The cohort comprised adults aged roughly 18 to 95 years residing in 20 to 30 US areas. A COVID-19 case was met by exposed participants within 2 weeks before study entry. Clones were read by immunoSEQ multiplex PCR, and TCRdb kept only the in-frame ones, dropping some. The sample records some 320,000 clones, 90% to 95% being singletons.

The V gene is TRBV25-1, the J gene TRBJ1-2; 7 positions match TRBD1. This receptor was taken from a woman aged 25 to 45 who had been exposed to COVID-19. Sequencing was performed on PBMCs or T cells enriched from blood (not recorded which). CDR3 protein: CASSEQGLSLNYGYTF. The DNA for the CDR3 is TGTGCCAGCAGCGAACAGGGGTTGTCCCTTAACTATGGCTACACCTTC.